The 14 T cell receptor beta chains in this list originate from one sample, sequenced in a study of PD-L1 blockade in urothelial cancer. The protocol was immunoSEQ multiplex PCR, while the TCRdb copy is restricted to in-frame clones and leaves out a portion. The table lists 95,000 or so clones, around nine tenths of them singletons. Time point defined: pretreatment peripheral blood. The source material was PBMCs, sampled around atezolizumab (anti-PD-L1) treatment. Every receptor here comes from a man in his 60s with urothelial cancer.

The chain uses TRBV7-9 and TRBJ1-3; the match to TRBD1 covers 7 bases. CDR1 and CDR2 from the germline V gene are SEHNR and FQNEAQ (reference sequence). The CDR3 extends over 15 amino acids. The V and J ends lost 4 bases and 4 bases, in that order; junction bases with no gene match: 7. The CDR3 DNA is TGTGCCAGCAGCTCGGGACAGAACTCGGGAAACACCATATATTTT. Its protein product is CASSSGQNSGNTIYF.

This clone was detected only a few times. Other DNA sequences in the sample encode the same CDR3. The chain uses TRBV7-3 and TRBJ2-6; D possibly corresponds to TRBD1 (5 bases). The CDR3 contains 14 residues. CDR1 is SGHTA and CDR2 is FQGTGA in the germline V gene. V was trimmed by 4 bases and J by 1 base, leaving 5 bases between them. The CDR3 is CASSSGSGANVLTF. CDR3 nucleotides: TGTGCCAGCAGCTCAGGGTCTGGGGCCAACGTCCTGACTTTC.

On this clone itself: An end of the junction does not agree with germline; a read error may underlie this. This chain joins TRBV7-7 and TRBJ2-1; a possible D gene is TRBD1 (5 bases). The CDR3 runs 15 residues. The germline V gene encodes CDR1 SSHAT and CDR2 FNYEAQ (reference sequence). Here the CDR3 DNA reads TGTGCTAGCAGTGGGGCGGCCGGCCCCTACAATGAGCAGTTCTTC. Translation gives CASSGAAGPYNEQFF.

The CDR3 spells CAIRGQGEDQPQHF. As DNA, the CDR3 is TGTGCCATCAGGGGACAGGGCGAAGATCAGCCCCAGCATTTT. This chain links TRBV10-3 with TRBJ1-5, with 9 bases identical to TRBD1. CDR1 and CDR2 from the germline V gene are ENHRY and SYGVKD. This CDR3 region has 14 residues. V lost 6 bases to trimming and J lost 5 bases; unmatched junction nucleotides: 5.

This clone was recorded once. The rearrangement links TRBV18 to TRBJ2-2, with a tentative D call TRBD2 (5 bases). V lost 5 bases, J lost 4 bases, and 11 bases lay in between. The germline gives CDR1 KGHSH, CDR2 LQKENI. There are 14 residues in the CDR3. CDR3: CASSGGLGTGELFF. Written as DNA, the CDR3 is TGTGCCAGCTCAGGAGGATTGGGCACCGGGGAGCTGTTTTTT. The full variable domain, with the rest looked up from reference TRBV18 and TRBJ2-2, is NAGVMQNPRHLVRRRGQEARLRCSPMKGHSHVYWYRQLPEEGLKFMVYLQKENIIDESGMPKERFSAEFPKEGPSILRIQQVVRGDSAAYFCASSGGLGTGELFFGEGSRLTVL.

J is TRBJ1-2 and V is TRBV15; possibly TRBD1 for D (6 bases). Germline CDR1 reads LNHNV; CDR2 reads YYDKDF (reference sequence). Trimming left V 0 bases short and J 6 bases short, with 11 bases between. The CDR3 has 14 amino acids. DNA for the CDR3: TGTGCCACCAGCAGAGATGCGCCAGGGGATGGCTACACCTTC. This sequence encodes CATSRDAPGDGYTF.

This chain links TRBV5-4 with TRBJ1-3, with a weak D call TRBD1 (6 bases). The CDR3 is 14 residues long. V lost 2 bases to trimming and J lost 0 bases, with 6 bases between them. The germline V gene has CDR1 SGHNT and CDR2 YYREEE (reference sequence). The CDR3 spells CASSLQGSGNTIYF. CDR3 DNA: TGTGCCAGCAGCTTACAGGGCTCTGGAAACACCATATATTTT.

This rearrangement joins TRBV7-6 to TRBJ1-5; 7 bases align to TRBD1. CDR1 is SGHVS and CDR2 is FNYEAQ in the germline V gene. The CDR3 sequence is 13 residues long. With V trimmed by 4 bases and J by 4 bases, 1 base remained unmatched. CDR3 protein: CASSSQGNQPQHF. Here the CDR3 DNA reads TGTGCCAGCAGCTCACAGGGGAATCAGCCCCAGCATTTT.

This chain uses TRBV19 with TRBJ2-2; 9 bases fit TRBD1. Trimming removed 4 bases from V and 4 bases from J; junction bases left unmatched: 7. Germline CDR1 is LNHDA and CDR2 is SQIVND (reference sequence). This CDR3 contains 16 residues. CDR3 amino acids: CASSTGTGFGTGELFF. The CDR3 DNA sequence: TGTGCCAGTAGTACCGGGACAGGGTTTGGCACCGGGGAGCTGTTTTTT.

The genes are TRBV2 and TRBJ1-2; weak D call: TRBD1 (6 bases). V was cut by 6 bases and J by 4 bases, with 12 bases left in between. The germline CDR1 and CDR2 sequences are SNHLY and FYNNEI. There are 13 residues in the CDR3. The CDR3 region has the DNA TGTGCCAGCAGCGCACAGGGCCCCTATGGCTACACCTTC. This translates into CASSAQGPYGYTF.

CDR3 coding DNA: TGTGCCAGCAGCCCTCAAGGAGCCGCCCAGCCCCAGCATTTT. Amino acids: CASSPQGAAQPQHF. The chain joins TRBV7-8 to TRBJ1-5; D unclear. The CDR3 has 14 residues. The germline V and J ends were trimmed by 5 bases and 7 bases, with 15 bases remaining between them. Per germline, CDR1 SGHVS and CDR2 FQNEAQ.

The chain is built from TRBV27 and TRBJ2-1, with a weak D call TRBD2 (6 bases). Per the germline V gene, CDR1 is MNHEY and CDR2 is SMNVEV (reference sequence). V shed 0 bases and J shed 6 bases, with 15 bases lying between them. This CDR3 comprises 16 residues. CDR3 coding DNA: TGTGCCAGCAGTTTATCGAAACTAGCACGGGTCAATGAGCAGTTCTTC. Its translation: CASSLSKLARVNEQFF.

This clone was found a few times. The V gene is TRBV10-2, the J gene TRBJ1-1, with 12 positions matching TRBD1. V lost 7 bases and J lost 0; bases outside the gene matches: 12. In germline, CDR1 is WSHSY, CDR2 SAAADI. The CDR3 has 18 amino acids. This CDR3 is CASIVGGTGGPMNTEAFF. Here the CDR3 DNA reads TGCGCCAGCATCGTCGGGGGGACAGGGGGCCCAATGAACACTGAAGCTTTCTTT.

V and J are TRBV7-8 and TRBJ2-1, with D possibly matching TRBD1 (6 bases). The germline CDR1 and CDR2 sequences are SGHVS and FQNEAQ. CDR3 length: 14 amino acids. V was pared by 7 bases and J by 7 bases, with 17 bases between. CDR3 in DNA: TGTGCCAGCACCTTGGGCAGGGGTAGTAATGAGCAGTTCTTC. Translated, it gives CASTLGRGSNEQFF.